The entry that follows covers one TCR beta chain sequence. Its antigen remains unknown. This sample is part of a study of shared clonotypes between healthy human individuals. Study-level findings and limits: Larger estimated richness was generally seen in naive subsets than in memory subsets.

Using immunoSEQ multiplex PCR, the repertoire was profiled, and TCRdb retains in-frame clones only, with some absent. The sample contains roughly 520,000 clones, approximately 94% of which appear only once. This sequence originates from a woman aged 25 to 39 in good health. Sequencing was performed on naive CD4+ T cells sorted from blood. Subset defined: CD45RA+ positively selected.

CDR3 amino acids: CASSRTSGRAHEQFF. The CDR3 DNA reads as TGTGCCAGCAGCCGGACTAGCGGGAGGGCCCACGAGCAGTTCTTC. V usage is TRBV7-8 and J usage is TRBJ2-1; TRBD2 agrees at 15 bases. CDR1 and CDR2 from the germline V gene are SGHVS and FQNEAQ. The CDR3 spans 15 residues. With V trimmed by 5 bases and J by 10 bases, 6 bases remained unmatched.